The 11 T cell receptor beta chains presented below share a single source sample, sequenced in a study of blood T cell repertoires in COVID-19. TCRdb's copy holds only in-frame clones and misses some; the assay was immunoSEQ multiplex PCR. This table holds 120,000 or so clones, about 85% found once. The sample taken for sequencing was peripheral blood. The receptor set was obtained from an elderly man with active or convalescent COVID-19.

The chain combines TRBV5-1 with TRBJ1-1; a weak D match, TRBD1 (5 bases). The length of the CDR3 is 13 residues. Germline loops: CDR1 SGHRS, CDR2 YFSETQ. Trimming shortened V by 4 bases and J by 4 bases, and 11 bases separated the two germline ends. The CDR3 bases are TGCGCCAGCAGCAACCAGGGAGGCACTGAAGCTTTCTTT. It codes for CASSNQGGTEAFF.

The chain uses TRBV21-1 and TRBJ1-1. TRBV21-1 is a documented pseudogene. This CDR3 comprises 14 residues. The CDR3 bases are TGTGCCAGCAGCAATTCCCTCCTGAACACTGAAGCTTTCTTT. Its translation: CASSNSLLNTEAFF.

The gene calls are TRBV7-2 and TRBJ1-3; D ambiguous. CDR3 size: 14 residues. The V end lost 5 bases, the J end lost 1 base, and 9 bases lay between the germline ends. The germline CDR1 and CDR2 sequences are SGHTA and FQGNSA. The CDR3 region has the DNA TGTGCCAGCAGCCAGAGGGCATCTGGAAACACCATATATTTT. It translates to CASSQRASGNTIYF. The full variable domain, in which reference TRBV7-2 and TRBJ1-3 provide the parts outside the CDR3, is GAGVSQSPSNKVTEKGKDVELRCDPISGHTALYWYRQSLGQGLEFLIYFQGNSAPDKSGLPSDRFSAERTGGSVSTLTIQRTQQEDSAVYLCASSQRASGNTIYFGEGSWLTVV.

The rearrangement links TRBV7-8 to TRBJ2-1, with 7 bases that match TRBD2. The CDR3 covers 17 residues. Losses at the gene ends were 2 bases for V and 4 bases for J; bases not matched to a gene: 11. Germline lookup yields CDR1 SGHVS and CDR2 FQNEAQ. CDR3: CASSLRSRTSPYNEQFF. The CDR3 DNA reads TGTGCCAGCAGCTTAAGGTCTAGGACTAGTCCATACAATGAGCAGTTCTTC. Looking up the rest from reference TRBV7-8 and TRBJ2-1 gives the full variable domain: GAGVSQSPRYKVAKRGQDVALRCDPISGHVSLFWYQQALGQGPEFLTYFQNEAQLDKSGLPSDRFFAERPEGSVSTLKIQRTQQEDSAVYLCASSLRSRTSPYNEQFFGPGTRLTVL.

This clone appeared once. The chain carries TRBV12-5 and TRBJ2-1, with D perhaps TRBD2 (5 bases). The CDR3 has 14 amino acids. Trimming stripped 6 bases from V and 5 bases from J, with 14 bases between. The germline V gene has CDR1 LGHNT and CDR2 FRNRAP. The CDR3 loop reads CASGSGGPNNEQFF. The CDR3 nucleotides are TGTGCTAGTGGCTCCGGCGGGCCCAACAATGAGCAGTTCTTC.

V is TRBV7-3 and J is TRBJ2-1; 14 bases are a match to TRBD2. V lost 2 bases to trimming and J lost 7 bases; unmatched junction nucleotides: 1. CDR3 length: 15 amino acids. CDR1 is SGHTA, CDR2 FQGTGA, per germline. The CDR3 reads CASSLGTSGRNEQFF. CDR3 nucleotides: TGTGCCAGCAGCTTAGGGACTAGCGGGAGAAATGAGCAGTTCTTC.

V gene TRBV4-1 combines with J gene TRBJ2-7, with 12 bases lining up with TRBD1. The V segment lost 3 bases and the J segment 0 bases; nucleotides outside the gene matches: 15. The CDR3 loop spans 20 amino acids. Germline-derived CDR1 and CDR2 are MGHRA and YSYEKL. The CDR3 region is CASSHSRVGWDRGRSYEQYF. The CDR3 DNA reads as TGCGCCAGCAGCCATTCCCGAGTGGGTTGGGACAGGGGGCGCTCCTACGAGCAGTACTTC.

V is TRBV19 and J is TRBJ1-1; TRBD1 agrees at 7 bases. Losses at the gene ends were 4 bases for V and 5 bases for J; bases not matched to a gene: 4. Germline CDR1 is LNHDA and CDR2 is SQIVND (reference sequence). This CDR3 has 13 amino acids. CDR3 in DNA: TGTGCCAGTAGTAAGGGGGCGAGGACTGAAGCTTTCTTT. As protein: CASSKGARTEAFF.

J is TRBJ1-6 and V is TRBV7-8; TRBD1 matches 8 bases. V gave up 5 bases and J gave up 10 bases; unmatched junction bases: 7. This CDR3 region has 14 residues. Germline V lookup: CDR1 SGHVS, CDR2 FQNEAQ. CDR3 sequence reads: CASSPDRVGSPLHF. DNA for the CDR3: TGTGCCAGCAGCCCGGACAGGGTTGGGTCACCCCTCCACTTT.

The chain joins TRBV5-1 to TRBJ1-2, with TRBD1 as a possible D gene (6 bases). Trimming pared 4 bases from V and 8 bases from J, leaving 12 bases between. This CDR3 region has 12 residues. Germline-derived CDR1 and CDR2 are SGHRS and YFSETQ. The CDR3 sequence: CASSPGQTGYTF. The CDR3 bases are TGCGCCAGCAGCCCAGGACAGACCGGCTACACCTTC.

In regard to this clone: The same CDR3 can be traced to other DNA sequences in this sample. J is TRBJ2-7 and V is TRBV18; 11 bases align to TRBD1. The V gene's germline CDR1 is KGHSH and CDR2 LQKENI. V was pared by 6 bases and J by 2 bases, with 6 bases of the junction left unmatched. This CDR3 spans 15 amino acids. In DNA, the CDR3 is TGTGCCAGCTCGCCGGGACAGGGGGGAACCTACGAGCAGTACTTC. The encoded protein is CASSPGQGGTYEQYF.